A selection of T cell receptor beta chains follows, all from one sample in a study of beta chain features in type 1 diabetes. Generated by immunoSEQ multiplex PCR, the TCRdb table keeps only in-frame clones and is missing some. The sample yields a few hundred thousand clones, roughly 15% seen once. The sequencing input was naive CD4+ T cells from blood. These receptors originate from a man between 18 and 35 years old with type 1 diabetes. Both conserved end residues are part of each CDR3. D genes are given only for firm matches. Some rows mark clone size as missing; the rest say once, few, many or name a class of expanded clone.

abundance: .; d_gene: TRBD2; v_gene: TRBV9; j_gene: TRBJ2-3; CDR3aa: CASSTLAGGPSTDTQYF; CDR3nt: TGTGCCAGCAGTACCCTAGCGGGGGGGCCATCGACAGATACGCAGTATTTT
abundance: .; d_gene: TRBD1; v_gene: TRBV23-1; j_gene: TRBJ2-7; CDR3aa: CASSQGDRGTYEQYF; CDR3nt: TGCGCCAGCAGTCAAGGAGACAGGGGAACCTACGAGCAGTACTTC
abundance: few; d_gene: .; v_gene: TRBV16; j_gene: TRBJ2-5; CDR3aa: CASSQDTAPQETQYF; CDR3nt: TGTGCCAGCAGCCAAGACACGGCCCCCCAAGAGACCCAGTACTTC
abundance: .; d_gene: TRBD1; v_gene: TRBV11-2; j_gene: TRBJ2-7; CDR3aa: CASSSIRDRGNEQYF; CDR3nt: TGTGCCAGCAGCTCAATCCGGGACAGGGGCAACGAGCAGTACTTC
abundance: .; d_gene: TRBD2; v_gene: TRBV4-3; j_gene: TRBJ2-3; CDR3aa: CASSHGTAGVGDTQYF; CDR3nt: TGCGCCAGCAGCCACGGGACTGCGGGAGTGGGAGATACGCAGTATTTT
abundance: few; d_gene: .; v_gene: TRBV10-3; j_gene: TRBJ2-5; CDR3aa: CAIRGAGVGETQYF; CDR3nt: TGTGCCATCAGGGGGGCGGGAGTTGGAGAGACCCAGTACTTC
abundance: few; d_gene: TRBD1; v_gene: TRBV5-4; j_gene: TRBJ2-3; CDR3aa: CASRWDSLSTDTQYF; CDR3nt: TGTGCCAGCAGATGGGACAGCCTAAGCACAGATACGCAGTATTTT
abundance: .; d_gene: .; v_gene: TRBV7-2; j_gene: TRBJ2-3; CDR3aa: CASSSRSDTQYF; CDR3nt: TGTGCCAGCAGCTCGCGTAGCGATACGCAGTATTTT
abundance: .; d_gene: TRBD2; v_gene: TRBV7-2; j_gene: TRBJ2-1; CDR3aa: CASSLVAGGPYEQFF; CDR3nt: TGTGCCAGCAGCTTGGTAGCGGGGGGGCCCTATGAGCAGTTCTTC
abundance: few; d_gene: TRBD2; v_gene: TRBV5-1; j_gene: TRBJ2-7; CDR3aa: CASMRTPGGSFHEQYF; CDR3nt: TGCGCCAGCATGAGGACTCCGGGCGGGAGTTTCCACGAGCAGTACTTC
abundance: few; d_gene: .; v_gene: TRBV27; j_gene: TRBJ2-5; CDR3aa: CASSTYRVGETQYF; CDR3nt: TGTGCCAGCAGTACCTACAGGGTAGGAGAGACCCAGTACTTC
abundance: .; d_gene: .; v_gene: TRBV28; j_gene: TRBJ2-5; CDR3aa: CASSLRRAGQETQYF; CDR3nt: TGTGCCAGCAGTCTGCGGCGGGCTGGGCAAGAGACCCAGTACTTC
abundance: .; d_gene: .; v_gene: TRBV4-3; j_gene: TRBJ1-4; CDR3aa: CASSQGYRVKEKLFF; CDR3nt: TGCGCCAGCAGCCAAGGGTACAGGGTTAAAGAAAAACTGTTTTTT
abundance: .; d_gene: TRBD1; v_gene: TRBV28; j_gene: TRBJ1-2; CDR3aa: CASRPTGTGEVGYTF; CDR3nt: TGTGCCAGCAGGCCGACCGGGACAGGGGAAGTCGGCTACACCTTC
abundance: .; d_gene: TRBD2; v_gene: TRBV7-8; j_gene: TRBJ2-5; CDR3aa: CATRGGWRETQYF; CDR3nt: TGTGCCACCCGGGGAGGGTGGCGTGAGACCCAGTACTTC
abundance: .; d_gene: .; v_gene: TRBV18; j_gene: TRBJ2-7; CDR3aa: CASSPGTGTSYEQYF; CDR3nt: TGTGCCAGCTCACCAGGTACAGGTACCTCCTACGAGCAGTACTTC
abundance: few; d_gene: .; v_gene: TRBV19; j_gene: TRBJ2-4; CDR3aa: CASSMGLPKNIQYF; CDR3nt: TGTGCCAGTAGTATGGGACTGCCTAAAAACATTCAGTACTTC
abundance: few; d_gene: TRBD2; v_gene: TRBV25-1; j_gene: TRBJ2-7; CDR3aa: CASGLAGSYEQYF; CDR3nt: TGTGCCAGTGGACTAGCGGGTTCCTACGAGCAGTACTTC
abundance: .; d_gene: .; v_gene: TRBV6-4; j_gene: TRBJ2-2; CDR3aa: CASSDSANTGELFF; CDR3nt: TGTGCCAGCAGTGACTCGGCCAACACCGGGGAGCTGTTTTTT
abundance: few; d_gene: TRBD1; v_gene: TRBV18; j_gene: TRBJ2-5; CDR3aa: CASSPNRGNQETQYF; CDR3nt: TGTGCCAGCTCACCCAACAGGGGGAACCAAGAGACCCAGTACTTC
abundance: .; d_gene: .; v_gene: TRBV9; j_gene: TRBJ1-1; CDR3aa: CASSPRSGLSEAFF; CDR3nt: TGTGCCAGCAGCCCTCGATCGGGACTTTCTGAAGCTTTCTTT
abundance: .; d_gene: .; v_gene: TRBV5-1; j_gene: TRBJ2-5; CDR3aa: CASSLVGEETQYF; CDR3nt: TGCGCCAGCAGCTTGGTCGGGGAGGAGACCCAGTACTTC
abundance: few; d_gene: .; v_gene: TRBV20-1; j_gene: TRBJ1-1; CDR3aa: CSACKSTEAFF; CDR3nt: TGCAGTGCTTGCAAGAGCACTGAAGCTTTCTTT
abundance: few; d_gene: .; v_gene: TRBV28; j_gene: TRBJ2-1; CDR3aa: CASISPEVFGRRQFF; CDR3nt: TGTGCCAGCATCTCACCGGAGGTCTTCGGTCGTCGGCAGTTCTTC
abundance: .; d_gene: TRBD1; v_gene: TRBV5-6; j_gene: TRBJ2-5; CDR3aa: CASSLGQGEETQYF; CDR3nt: TGTGCCAGCAGCTTGGGACAGGGGGAGGAGACCCAGTACTTC
abundance: .; d_gene: .; v_gene: TRBV28; j_gene: TRBJ2-7; CDR3aa: CASSFGNEQYF; CDR3nt: TGTGCCAGCAGTTTCGGGAACGAGCAGTACTTC
abundance: few; d_gene: .; v_gene: TRBV30; j_gene: TRBJ2-7; CDR3aa: CAWSQDGLLVEQYF; CDR3nt: TGTGCCTGGAGCCAGGACGGATTACTAGTCGAGCAGTACTTC
abundance: few; d_gene: .; v_gene: TRBV20-1; j_gene: TRBJ2-7; CDR3aa: CSVLDIYEQYF; CDR3nt: TGCAGTGTCCTAGATATCTACGAGCAGTACTTC
abundance: .; d_gene: .; v_gene: TRBV28; j_gene: TRBJ1-5; CDR3aa: CASSYAVSPQHF; CDR3nt: TGTGCCAGCAGTTATGCAGTTTCGCCCCAGCATTTT
abundance: .; d_gene: .; v_gene: TRBV29-1; j_gene: TRBJ1-1; CDR3aa: CSVAGQRRGTEAFF; CDR3nt: TGCAGCGTTGCTGGACAGCGACGGGGAACTGAAGCTTTCTTT
abundance: few; d_gene: TRBD1; v_gene: TRBV4-3; j_gene: TRBJ2-7; CDR3aa: CASSQEDRVQIYEQYF; CDR3nt: TGCGCCAGCAGCCAAGAAGACAGGGTGCAAATCTACGAGCAGTACTTC
abundance: few; d_gene: .; v_gene: TRBV9; j_gene: TRBJ2-7; CDR3aa: CASSVRGGRLNF; CDR3nt: TGTGCCAGCAGCGTAAGGGGGGGGCGTTTAAACTTC
abundance: .; d_gene: .; v_gene: TRBV11-2; j_gene: TRBJ2-5; CDR3aa: CASSLVPTSYQETQYF; CDR3nt: TGTGCCAGCAGCTTAGTACCAACTAGTTACCAAGAGACCCAGTACTTC
abundance: .; d_gene: TRBD1; v_gene: TRBV30; j_gene: TRBJ1-5; CDR3aa: CAWSIGTGNQPQHF; CDR3nt: TGTGCCTGGAGTATTGGGACAGGGAATCAGCCCCAGCATTTT
abundance: few; d_gene: .; v_gene: TRBV5-1; j_gene: TRBJ1-1; CDR3aa: CASSADRMNTEAFF; CDR3nt: TGCGCCAGCAGCGCAGACAGGATGAACACTGAAGCTTTCTTT
abundance: .; d_gene: TRBD1; v_gene: TRBV7-2; j_gene: TRBJ2-7; CDR3aa: CASSPRGQGSYEQYF; CDR3nt: TGTGCCAGCAGCCCTCGGGGACAGGGCTCCTACGAGCAGTACTTC
abundance: few; d_gene: .; v_gene: TRBV11-2; j_gene: TRBJ1-1; CDR3aa: CASSFGRVYTEAFF; CDR3nt: TGTGCCAGCAGCTTCGGCAGGGTCTACACTGAAGCTTTCTTT
abundance: few; d_gene: .; v_gene: TRBV19; j_gene: TRBJ2-1; CDR3aa: CASSISSVRGSYNEQFF; CDR3nt: TGTGCCAGTAGTATTTCCTCGGTGAGAGGGTCCTACAATGAGCAGTTCTTC
abundance: .; d_gene: .; v_gene: TRBV5-1; j_gene: TRBJ2-3; CDR3aa: CASSWRGSVTDTQYF; CDR3nt: TGCGCCAGCAGCTGGCGAGGGTCGGTCACAGATACGCAGTATTTT
abundance: .; d_gene: TRBD1; v_gene: TRBV6-6; j_gene: TRBJ1-1; CDR3aa: CASSYSTGDTNTEAFF; CDR3nt: TGTGCCAGCAGTTACTCCACAGGGGACACTAACACTGAAGCTTTCTTT
abundance: .; d_gene: .; v_gene: TRBV4-1; j_gene: TRBJ1-5; CDR3aa: CASSQDRGYQPQHF; CDR3nt: TGCGCCAGCAGCCAAGACCGGGGTTATCAGCCCCAGCATTTT
abundance: few; d_gene: .; v_gene: TRBV7-2; j_gene: TRBJ1-2; CDR3aa: CASSPDSNYGYTF; CDR3nt: TGTGCCAGCAGCCCGGACAGTAACTATGGCTACACCTTC
abundance: .; d_gene: .; v_gene: TRBV4-3; j_gene: TRBJ1-2; CDR3aa: CASSQEAAPGGYTF; CDR3nt: TGCGCCAGCAGCCAAGAGGCGGCCCCCGGTGGCTACACCTTC
abundance: .; d_gene: .; v_gene: TRBV5-1; j_gene: TRBJ2-1; CDR3aa: CASSSHSNNEQFF; CDR3nt: TGCGCCAGCAGCTCGCACTCGAACAATGAGCAGTTCTTC
abundance: once; d_gene: .; v_gene: TRBV6-1; j_gene: TRBJ2-5; CDR3aa: CASSEAGTYETQYF; CDR3nt: TGTGCCAGCAGTGAAGCGGGGACATATGAGACCCAGTACTTC
abundance: .; d_gene: .; v_gene: TRBV20-1; j_gene: TRBJ1-2; CDR3aa: CSAPRVRGYTF; CDR3nt: TGCAGTGCGCCGAGGGTTCGCGGCTACACCTTC
abundance: few; d_gene: TRBD2; v_gene: TRBV10-3; j_gene: TRBJ2-4; CDR3aa: CAISDTGLIQYF; CDR3nt: TGTGCCATCAGTGATACGGGACTAATTCAGTACTTC
abundance: .; d_gene: .; v_gene: TRBV28; j_gene: TRBJ1-3; CDR3aa: CASTHRGNTIYF; CDR3nt: TGTGCCAGCACCCACCGGGGAAACACCATATATTTT